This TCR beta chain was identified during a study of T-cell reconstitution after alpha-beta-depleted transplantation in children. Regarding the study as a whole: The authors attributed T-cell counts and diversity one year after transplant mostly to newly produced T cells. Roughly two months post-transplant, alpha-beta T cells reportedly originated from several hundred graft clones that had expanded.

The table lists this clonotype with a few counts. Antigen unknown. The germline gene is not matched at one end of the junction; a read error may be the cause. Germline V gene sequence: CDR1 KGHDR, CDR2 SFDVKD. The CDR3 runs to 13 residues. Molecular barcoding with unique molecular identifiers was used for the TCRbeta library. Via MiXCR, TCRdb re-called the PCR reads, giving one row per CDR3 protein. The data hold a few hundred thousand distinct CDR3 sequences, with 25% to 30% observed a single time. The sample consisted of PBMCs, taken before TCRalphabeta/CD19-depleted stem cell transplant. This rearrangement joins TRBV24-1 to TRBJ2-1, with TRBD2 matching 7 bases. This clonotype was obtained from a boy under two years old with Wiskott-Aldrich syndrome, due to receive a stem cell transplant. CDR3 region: CATSEWDYDEQFF. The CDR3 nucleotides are TGTGCCACCAGTGAGTGGGACTACGATGAGCAGTTCTTC.